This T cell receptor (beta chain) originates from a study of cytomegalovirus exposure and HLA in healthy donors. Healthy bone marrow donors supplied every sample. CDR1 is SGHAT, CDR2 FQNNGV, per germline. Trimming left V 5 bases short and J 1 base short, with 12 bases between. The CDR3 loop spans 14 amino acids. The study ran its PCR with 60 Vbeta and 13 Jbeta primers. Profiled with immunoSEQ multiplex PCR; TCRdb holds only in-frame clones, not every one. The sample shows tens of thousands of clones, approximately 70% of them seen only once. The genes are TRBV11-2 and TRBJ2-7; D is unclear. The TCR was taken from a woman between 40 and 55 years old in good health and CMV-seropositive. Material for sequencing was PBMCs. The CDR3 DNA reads TGTGCCAGCAGCCCCACCTCAGCGTCCTACGAGCAGTACTTC. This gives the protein CASSPTSASYEQYF. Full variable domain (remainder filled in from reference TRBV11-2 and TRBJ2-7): EAGVAQSPRYKIIEKRQSVAFWCNPISGHATLYWYQQILGQGPKLLIQFQNNGVVDDSQLPKDRFSAERLKGVDSTLKIQPAKLEDSAVYLCASSPTSASYEQYFGPGTRLTVT.